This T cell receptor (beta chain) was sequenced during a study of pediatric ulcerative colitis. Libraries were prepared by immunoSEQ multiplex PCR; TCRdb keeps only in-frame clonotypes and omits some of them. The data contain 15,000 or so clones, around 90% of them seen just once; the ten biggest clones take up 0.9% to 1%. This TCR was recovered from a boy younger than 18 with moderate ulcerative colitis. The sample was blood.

This chain's CDR3 is CASRSSGSSGEQFF. The CDR3 DNA sequence: TGTGCCAGCAGGAGTAGCGGGAGTTCTGGGGAGCAGTTCTTC. The rearrangement links TRBV2 to TRBJ2-1, with 9 bases aligning to TRBD2. The CDR3 extends over 14 amino acids. The V and J ends lost 6 bases and 10 bases, in that order; junction bases with no gene match: 10. Germline lookup yields CDR1 SNHLY and CDR2 FYNNEI. Supplemented by reference TRBV2 and TRBJ2-1, the full variable domain reads EPEVTQTPSHQVTQMGQEVILRCVPISNHLYFYWYRQILGQKVEFLVSFYNNEISEKSEIFDDQFSVERPDGSNFTLKIRSTKLEDSAMYFCASRSSGSSGEQFFGPGTRLTVL.